Listed below are T cell receptor beta chains from one sample, sequenced in a study of T cell responses to AZD1222 COVID-19 vaccine. Only in-frame clones appear in the TCRdb table, and some are missing; sequencing was by immunoSEQ multiplex PCR. The table has some 180,000 clones, 85% to 95% seen once. Sequencing was performed on peripheral blood, taken 28 days after the second dose of the MenACWY control vaccine. The receptors were sampled from an adult who received the MenACWY meningococcal vaccine as a control. The CDR3 runs from the conserved cysteine through the conserved F or W. The D gene is left open where the match is weak. Not all rows give a size; the values are once, few, many and, for expanded clones, a class.

DNA: TGTGCCAGTAGTTACGGGACCTCAAACACTGAAGCTTTCTTT
CDR3: CASSYGTSNTEAFF
size: .
J: TRBJ1-1
V: TRBV19
D: .

DNA: TGTGCCAGCTCTAGTACAGGGGCCTACGAGCAGTACTTC
CDR3: CASSSTGAYEQYF
size: .
J: TRBJ2-7
V: TRBV9
D: TRBD1

DNA: TGCGCCAGCAGCTTAACCGGGACAGAATATGCCCTCCACTTT
CDR3: CASSLTGTEYALHF
size: .
J: TRBJ1-6
V: TRBV5-1
D: TRBD1

DNA: TGTGCCAGCAGCCCCTCGGGGTACGCACAAGATACGCAGTATTTT
CDR3: CASSPSGYAQDTQYF
size: .
J: TRBJ2-3
V: TRBV5-4
D: .

DNA: TGTGCCACCAGTTCTCCTCCGGGGGACACGAACACCGGGGAGCTGTTTTTT
CDR3: CATSSPPGDTNTGELFF
size: .
J: TRBJ2-2
V: TRBV24-1
D: .

DNA: TGTGCCAGCAGATCCCAGCGGGGGAGAAAAAACATTCAGTACTTC
CDR3: CASRSQRGRKNIQYF
size: .
J: TRBJ2-4
V: TRBV6-5
D: TRBD2

DNA: TGTGCCAGTAGTACCCTTGCGGGGGGGACCACAGATACGCAGTATTTT
CDR3: CASSTLAGGTTDTQYF
size: .
J: TRBJ2-3
V: TRBV19
D: TRBD2

DNA: TGTGCCAGCAGTTACTCGACGGCAGCCTATGGCTACACCTTC
CDR3: CASSYSTAAYGYTF
size: .
J: TRBJ1-2
V: TRBV6-5
D: .

DNA: TGTGCCAGCAGCTATACAGGACAGGGGGGTATGGCTGAAGCTTTCTTT
CDR3: CASSYTGQGGMAEAFF
size: .
J: TRBJ1-1
V: TRBV5-5
D: TRBD1

DNA: TGTGCCAGTAGCAGGGTGAACACTGAAGCTTTCTTT
CDR3: CASSRVNTEAFF
size: once
J: TRBJ1-1
V: TRBV19
D: .

DNA: TGTGCCAGCAGCTCCGGTGGGTCTACTACAGCGGGGGGCACTTATACGCAGTATTTT
CDR3: CASSSGGSTTAGGTYTQYF
size: .
J: TRBJ2-3
V: TRBV4-2
D: TRBD2

DNA: TGTGCCAGTACCCCCTCATGGGGGGGACAGGGCTTTCCTAATCAGCCCCAGCATTTT
CDR3: CASTPSWGGQGFPNQPQHF
size: .
J: TRBJ1-5
V: TRBV19
D: TRBD1

DNA: TGTGCCAGCAGTCAGGGGTATGCCTATGGCTACACCTTC
CDR3: CASSQGYAYGYTF
size: .
J: TRBJ1-2
V: TRBV6-4
D: .

DNA: TGTGCCAGCAGCTACAGGGAGGGGGGCTACACCTTC
CDR3: CASSYREGGYTF
size: .
J: TRBJ1-2
V: TRBV28
D: .

DNA: TGTGCCTGCGCCCCGGGGAGGGGACTTTGGGGTTCGAACACTGAAGCTTTCTTT
CDR3: CACAPGRGLWGSNTEAFF
size: .
J: TRBJ1-1
V: TRBV30
D: .

DNA: TGTGCCAGCAGCGTAGGAGTCTCTGGGGCCAACGTCCTGACTTTC
CDR3: CASSVGVSGANVLTF
size: .
J: TRBJ2-6
V: TRBV28
D: .